The next 3 T cell receptor beta chains were all read from a single sample in a study of cytomegalovirus exposure and HLA in healthy donors. Vbeta (60) and Jbeta (13) primers were used in the PCR. Sequenced by immunoSEQ multiplex PCR; TCRdb stores in-frame clones only, minus some. The sample holds 95,000 to 120,000 clones, approximately 74% seen once. Sequences were obtained from PBMCs. The receptors shown here come from a woman in her thirties or forties in good health and CMV-seropositive.

This clone was recorded only once. The chain's CDR3 is CASSLRSGRGADTQYF. CDR3 nucleotide sequence: TGTGCCAGCAGCTTAAGGAGCGGGAGAGGAGCAGATACGCAGTATTTT. V is TRBV7-3 and J is TRBJ2-3; 8 bases fit TRBD2. V shed 1 base, J shed 4 bases, and the junction held 7 bases outside the gene matches. Germline CDR1 SGHTA, CDR2 FQGTGA. The CDR3 is made up of 16 amino acids.

In DNA, the CDR3 is TGTGCCAGCAGCTACCGGGAGGGGAATGAGCAGTTCTTC. Translation gives CASSYREGNEQFF. This sequence joins TRBV13 and TRBJ2-1; 8 bases match TRBD2. The V and J ends lost 4 bases and 7 bases, in that order; junction bases with no gene match: 3. Germline CDR1 PRHDT, CDR2 FYEKMQ (reference sequence). CDR3 length: 13 amino acids.

The V gene is TRBV7-3, the J gene TRBJ2-3; possibly TRBD2 for D (6 bases). Trimming stripped 1 base from V and 2 bases from J, with 10 bases between. Germline V gene data show CDR1 as SGHTA and CDR2 as FQGTGA. There are 15 residues in the CDR3. The CDR3 spells CASSLSGADTDTQYF. The CDR3 DNA reads TGTGCCAGCAGCTTAAGCGGGGCAGACACAGATACGCAGTATTTT.